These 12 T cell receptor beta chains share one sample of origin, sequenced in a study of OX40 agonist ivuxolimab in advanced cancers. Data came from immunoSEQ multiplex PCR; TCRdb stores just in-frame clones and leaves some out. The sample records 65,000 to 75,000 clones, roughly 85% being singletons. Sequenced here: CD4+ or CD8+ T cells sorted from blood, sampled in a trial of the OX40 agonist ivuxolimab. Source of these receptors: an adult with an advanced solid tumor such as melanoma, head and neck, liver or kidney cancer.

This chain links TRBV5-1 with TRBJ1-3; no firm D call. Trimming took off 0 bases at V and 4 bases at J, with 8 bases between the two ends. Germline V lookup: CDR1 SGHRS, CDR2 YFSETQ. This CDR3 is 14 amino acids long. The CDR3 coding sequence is TGCGCCAGCAGCTTGGTGGGGTACGGAAACACCATATATTTT. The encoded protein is CASSLVGYGNTIYF. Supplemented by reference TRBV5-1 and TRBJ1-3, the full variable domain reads KAGVTQTPRYLIKTRGQQVTLSCSPISGHRSVSWYQQTPGQGLQFLFEYFSETQRNKGNFPGRFSGRQFSNSRSEMNVSTLELGDSALYLCASSLVGYGNTIYFGEGSWLTVV.

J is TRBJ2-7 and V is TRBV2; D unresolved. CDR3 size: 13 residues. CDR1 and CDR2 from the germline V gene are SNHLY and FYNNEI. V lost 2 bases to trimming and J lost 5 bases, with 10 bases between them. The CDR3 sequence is CASSEQLQDEQYF. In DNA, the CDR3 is TGTGCCAGCAGTGAACAGCTCCAGGACGAGCAGTACTTC.

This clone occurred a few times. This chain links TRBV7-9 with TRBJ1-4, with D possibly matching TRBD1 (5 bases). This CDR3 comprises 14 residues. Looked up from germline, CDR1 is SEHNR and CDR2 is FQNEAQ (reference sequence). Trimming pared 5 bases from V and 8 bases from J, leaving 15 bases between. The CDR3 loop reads CASSPLREGEKLFF. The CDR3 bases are TGTGCCAGCAGCCCCTTGAGGGAGGGGGAAAAACTGTTTTTT.

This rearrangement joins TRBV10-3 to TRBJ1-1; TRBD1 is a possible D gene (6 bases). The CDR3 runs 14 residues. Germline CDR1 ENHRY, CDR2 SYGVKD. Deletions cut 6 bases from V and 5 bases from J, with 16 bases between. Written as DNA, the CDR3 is TGTGCCATCAGCCAGTCGGGGGGCATTACTGAAGCTTTCTTT. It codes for CAISQSGGITEAFF.

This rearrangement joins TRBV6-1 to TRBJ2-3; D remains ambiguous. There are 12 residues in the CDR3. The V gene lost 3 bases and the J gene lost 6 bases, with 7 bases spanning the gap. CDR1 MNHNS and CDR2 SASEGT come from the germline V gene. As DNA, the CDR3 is TGTGCCAGCAGTGAGCTGTTGGATACGCAGTATTTT. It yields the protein CASSELLDTQYF.

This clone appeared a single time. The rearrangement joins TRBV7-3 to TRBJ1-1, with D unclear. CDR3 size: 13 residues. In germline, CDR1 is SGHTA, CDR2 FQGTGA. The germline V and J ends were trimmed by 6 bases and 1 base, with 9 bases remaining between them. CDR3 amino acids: CASRFSKNTEAFF. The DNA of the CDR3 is TGTGCCAGCAGATTTAGCAAGAACACTGAAGCTTTCTTT.

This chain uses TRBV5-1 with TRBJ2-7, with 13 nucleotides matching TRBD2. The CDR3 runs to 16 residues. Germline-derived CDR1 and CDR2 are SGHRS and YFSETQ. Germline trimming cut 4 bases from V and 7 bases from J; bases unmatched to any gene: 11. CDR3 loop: CASSDWTSGSRGEQYF. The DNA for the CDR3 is TGCGCCAGCAGCGACTGGACTAGCGGGAGCCGGGGAGAGCAGTACTTC.

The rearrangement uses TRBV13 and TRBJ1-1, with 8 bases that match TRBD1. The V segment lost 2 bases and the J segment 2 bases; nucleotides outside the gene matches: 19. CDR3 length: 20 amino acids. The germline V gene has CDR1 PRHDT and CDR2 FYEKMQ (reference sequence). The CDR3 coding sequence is TGTGCCAGCAGCTTAAGGGGCCCAGGGGGCTTTGGGTTCCTAAACACTGAAGCTTTCTTT. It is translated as CASSLRGPGGFGFLNTEAFF. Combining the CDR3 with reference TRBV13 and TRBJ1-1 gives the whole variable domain AAGVIQSPRHLIKEKRETATLKCYPIPRHDTVYWYQQGPGQDPQFLISFYEKMQSDKGSIPDRFSAQQFSDYHSELNMSSLELGDSALYFCASSLRGPGGFGFLNTEAFFGQGTRLTVV.

CDR3 region: CASSTGGQGVTDTQYF. In nucleotides, the CDR3 is TGTGCCAGTAGTACGGGTGGACAGGGGGTGACAGATACGCAGTATTTT. The rearrangement links TRBV19 to TRBJ2-3; 10 bases are a match to TRBD1. The CDR3 sequence is 16 residues long. Per germline, CDR1 LNHDA and CDR2 SQIVND (reference sequence). The J segment lost 3 bases and the V segment lost 4 bases, leaving 7 bases of the junction unmatched.

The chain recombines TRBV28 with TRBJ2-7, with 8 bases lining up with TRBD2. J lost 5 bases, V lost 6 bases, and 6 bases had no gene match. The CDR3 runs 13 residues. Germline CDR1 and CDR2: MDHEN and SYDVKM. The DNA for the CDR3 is TGTGCCAGCAGGACAGCGGGAGTCCACGAGCAGTACTTC. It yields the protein CASRTAGVHEQYF.

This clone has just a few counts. The CDR3 coding sequence is TGTGCCAGCAGCTCAGACAGGGGCAGCTATGGCTACACCTTC. Its translation is CASSSDRGSYGYTF. The chain links TRBV7-7 to TRBJ1-2; TRBD1 matches 8 bases. Germline V lookup: CDR1 SSHAT, CDR2 FNYEAQ (reference sequence). The CDR3 runs to 14 residues. V lost 4 bases and J lost 4; bases outside the gene matches: 5.

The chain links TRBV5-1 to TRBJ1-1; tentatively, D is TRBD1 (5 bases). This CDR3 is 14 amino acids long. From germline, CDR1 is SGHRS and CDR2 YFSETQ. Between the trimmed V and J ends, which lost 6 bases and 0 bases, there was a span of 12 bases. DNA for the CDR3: TGCGCCAGCAACTGGGGGGAAATGAACACTGAAGCTTTCTTT. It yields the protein CASNWGEMNTEAFF.